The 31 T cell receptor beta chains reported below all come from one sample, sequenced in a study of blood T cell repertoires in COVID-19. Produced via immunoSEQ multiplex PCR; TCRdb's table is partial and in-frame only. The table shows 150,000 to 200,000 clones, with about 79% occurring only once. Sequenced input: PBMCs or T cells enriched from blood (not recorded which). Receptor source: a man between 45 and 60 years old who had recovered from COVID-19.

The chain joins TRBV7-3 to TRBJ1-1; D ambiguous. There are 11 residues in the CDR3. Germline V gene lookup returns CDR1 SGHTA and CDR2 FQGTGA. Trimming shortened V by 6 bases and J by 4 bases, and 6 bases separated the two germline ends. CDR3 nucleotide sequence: TGTGCCAGCAGTCGGGGCACTGAAGCTTTCTTT. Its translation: CASSRGTEAFF.

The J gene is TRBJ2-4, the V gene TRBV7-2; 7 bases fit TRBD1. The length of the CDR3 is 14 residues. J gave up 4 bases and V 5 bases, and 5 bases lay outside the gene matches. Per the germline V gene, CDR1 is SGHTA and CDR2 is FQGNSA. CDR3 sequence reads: CASSQGTEKNIQYF. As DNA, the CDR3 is TGTGCCAGCAGCCAAGGGACAGAAAAAAACATTCAGTACTTC. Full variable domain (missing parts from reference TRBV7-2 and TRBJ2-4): GAGVSQSPSNKVTEKGKDVELRCDPISGHTALYWYRQSLGQGLEFLIYFQGNSAPDKSGLPSDRFSAERTGGSVSTLTIQRTQQEDSAVYLCASSQGTEKNIQYFGAGTRLSVL.

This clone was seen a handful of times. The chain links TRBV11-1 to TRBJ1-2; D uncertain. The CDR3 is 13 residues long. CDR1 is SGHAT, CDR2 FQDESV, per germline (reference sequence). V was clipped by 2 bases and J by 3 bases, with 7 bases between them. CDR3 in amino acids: CASSLSLDYGYTF. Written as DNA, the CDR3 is TGTGCCAGCAGCTTATCTCTTGACTATGGCTACACCTTC.

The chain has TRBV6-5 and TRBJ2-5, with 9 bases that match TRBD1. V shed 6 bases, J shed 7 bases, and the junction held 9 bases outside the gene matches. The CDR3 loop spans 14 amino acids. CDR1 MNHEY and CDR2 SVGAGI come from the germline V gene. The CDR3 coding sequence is TGTGCCAGCAGCTATACAGGGGGCGCGGGGACCCAGTACTTC. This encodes CASSYTGGAGTQYF.

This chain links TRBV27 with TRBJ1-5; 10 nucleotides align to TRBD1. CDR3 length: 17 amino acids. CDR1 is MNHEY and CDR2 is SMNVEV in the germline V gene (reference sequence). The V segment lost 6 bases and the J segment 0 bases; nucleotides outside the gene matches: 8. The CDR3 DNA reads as TGTGCCAGCAGCGACAGGGGGCTAACTTATAGCAATCAGCCCCAGCATTTT. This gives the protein CASSDRGLTYSNQPQHF.

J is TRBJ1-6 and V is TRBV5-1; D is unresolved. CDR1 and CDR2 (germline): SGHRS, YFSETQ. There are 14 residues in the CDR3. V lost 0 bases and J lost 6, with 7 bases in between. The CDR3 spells CASSLGGINSPLHF. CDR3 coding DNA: TGCGCCAGCAGCTTGGGAGGGATTAATTCACCCCTCCACTTT.

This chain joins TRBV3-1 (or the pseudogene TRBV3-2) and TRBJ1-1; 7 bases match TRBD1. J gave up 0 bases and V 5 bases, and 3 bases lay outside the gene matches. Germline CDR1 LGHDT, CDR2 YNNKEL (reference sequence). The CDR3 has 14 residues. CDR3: CASSDRVLNTEAFF. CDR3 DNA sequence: TGTGCCAGCAGCGACAGGGTCTTGAACACTGAAGCTTTCTTT.

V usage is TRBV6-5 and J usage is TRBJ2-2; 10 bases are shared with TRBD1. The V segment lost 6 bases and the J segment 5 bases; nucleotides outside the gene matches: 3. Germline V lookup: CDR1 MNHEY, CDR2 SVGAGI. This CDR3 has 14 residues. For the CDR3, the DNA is TGTGCCAGCAGGGGGACAGGGGAGACCGGGGAGCTGTTTTTT. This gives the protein CASRGTGETGELFF.

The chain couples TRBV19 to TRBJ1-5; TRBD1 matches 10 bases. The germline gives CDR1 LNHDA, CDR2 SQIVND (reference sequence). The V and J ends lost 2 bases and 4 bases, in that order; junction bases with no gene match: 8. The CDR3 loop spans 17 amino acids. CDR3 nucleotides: TGTGCCAGTAGTATACACCACAGGACAGGGGGAAATCAGCCCCAGCATTTT. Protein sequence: CASSIHHRTGGNQPQHF.

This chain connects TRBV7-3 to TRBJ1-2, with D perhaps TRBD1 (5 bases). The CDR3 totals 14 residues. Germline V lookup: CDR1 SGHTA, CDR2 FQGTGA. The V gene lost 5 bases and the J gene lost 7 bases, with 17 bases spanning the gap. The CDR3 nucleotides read TGTGCCAGCAGCCGTACAGGTTCCCCGCTTGGCTACACCTTC. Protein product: CASSRTGSPLGYTF.

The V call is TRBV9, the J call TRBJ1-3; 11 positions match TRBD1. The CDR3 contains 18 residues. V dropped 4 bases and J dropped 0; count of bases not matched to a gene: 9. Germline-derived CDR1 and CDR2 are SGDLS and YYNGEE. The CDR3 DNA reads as TGTGCCAGCAGCTTCTCCGGGACAGGGGGTTCCTCTGGAAACACCATATATTTT. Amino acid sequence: CASSFSGTGGSSGNTIYF. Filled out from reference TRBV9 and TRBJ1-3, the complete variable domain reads DSGVTQTPKHLITATGQRVTLRCSPRSGDLSVYWYQQSLDQGLQFLIQYYNGEERAKGNILERFSAQQFPDLHSELNLSSLELGDSALYFCASSFSGTGGSSGNTIYFGEGSWLTVV.

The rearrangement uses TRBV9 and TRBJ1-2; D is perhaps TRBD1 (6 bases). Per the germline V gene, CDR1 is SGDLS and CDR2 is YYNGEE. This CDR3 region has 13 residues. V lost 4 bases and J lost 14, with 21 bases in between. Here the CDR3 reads CASSSPHRASQTF. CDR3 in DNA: TGTGCCAGCAGCTCCCCTCACAGGGCATCTCAAACCTTC. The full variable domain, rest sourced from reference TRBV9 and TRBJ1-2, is DSGVTQTPKHLITATGQRVTLRCSPRSGDLSVYWYQQSLDQGLQFLIQYYNGEERAKGNILERFSAQQFPDLHSELNLSSLELGDSALYFCASSSPHRASQTFGSGTRLTVV.

CDR3 coding DNA: TGCGCCAGCACCCTCTTTCTGGGGCCGGACACTGAAGCTTTCTTT. Translation gives CASTLFLGPDTEAFF. The J gene is TRBJ1-1, the V gene TRBV5-1, with D possibly being TRBD1 (5 bases). The germline gives CDR1 SGHRS, CDR2 YFSETQ. This CDR3 is built from 15 residues. Trimming stripped 6 bases from V and 3 bases from J, with 18 bases between.

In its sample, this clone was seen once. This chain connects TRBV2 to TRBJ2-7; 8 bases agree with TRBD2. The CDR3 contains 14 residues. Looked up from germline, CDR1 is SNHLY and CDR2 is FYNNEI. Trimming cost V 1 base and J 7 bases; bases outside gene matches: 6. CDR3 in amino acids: CASSEGRIAGEQYF. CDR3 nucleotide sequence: TGTGCCAGCAGTGAAGGGAGAATAGCGGGGGAGCAGTACTTC.

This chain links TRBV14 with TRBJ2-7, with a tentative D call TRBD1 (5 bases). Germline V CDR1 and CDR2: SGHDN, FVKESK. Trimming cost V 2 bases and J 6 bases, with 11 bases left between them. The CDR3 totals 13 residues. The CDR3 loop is CASSQCQGCEQYF. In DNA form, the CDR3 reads TGTGCCAGCAGCCAATGTCAGGGATGCGAGCAGTACTTC. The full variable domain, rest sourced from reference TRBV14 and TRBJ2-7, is EAGVTQFPSHSVIEKGQTVTLRCDPISGHDNLYWYRRVMGKEIKFLLHFVKESKQDESGMPNNRFLAERTGGTYSTLKVQPAELEDSGVYFCASSQCQGCEQYFGPGTRLTVT.

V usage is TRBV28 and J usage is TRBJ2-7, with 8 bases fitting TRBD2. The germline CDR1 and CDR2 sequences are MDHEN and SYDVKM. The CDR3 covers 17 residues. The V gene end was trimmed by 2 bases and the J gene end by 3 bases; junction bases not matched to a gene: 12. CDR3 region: CASSLGNSGAVIYEQYF. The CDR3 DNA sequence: TGTGCCAGCAGTTTAGGGAATAGCGGGGCCGTGATCTACGAGCAGTACTTC.

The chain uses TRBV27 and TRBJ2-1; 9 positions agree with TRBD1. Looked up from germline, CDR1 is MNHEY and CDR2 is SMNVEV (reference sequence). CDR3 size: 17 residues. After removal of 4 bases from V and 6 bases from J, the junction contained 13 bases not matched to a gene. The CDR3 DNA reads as TGTGCCAGCAGTTCCTACCTGACAGGGGGTGTACGCAATGAGCAGTTCTTC. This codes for CASSSYLTGGVRNEQFF.

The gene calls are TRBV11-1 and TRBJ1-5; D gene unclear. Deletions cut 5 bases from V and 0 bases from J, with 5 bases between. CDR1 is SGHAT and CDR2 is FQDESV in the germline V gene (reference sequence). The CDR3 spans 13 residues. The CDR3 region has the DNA TGTGCCAGCAGCCAAAATAGCAATCAGCCCCAGCATTTT. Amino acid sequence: CASSQNSNQPQHF.

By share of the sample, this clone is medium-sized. The CDR3 loop is CASSGKGLDTGELFF. The CDR3 DNA reads as TGCGCCAGCAGTGGCAAGGGGTTAGACACCGGGGAGCTGTTTTTT. This chain links TRBV10-1 with TRBJ2-2; D is perhaps TRBD1 (5 bases). Per germline, CDR1 WNHNN and CDR2 SYGVQD (reference sequence). Trimming cost V 4 bases and J 3 bases, with 12 bases left between them. The CDR3 consists of 15 residues.

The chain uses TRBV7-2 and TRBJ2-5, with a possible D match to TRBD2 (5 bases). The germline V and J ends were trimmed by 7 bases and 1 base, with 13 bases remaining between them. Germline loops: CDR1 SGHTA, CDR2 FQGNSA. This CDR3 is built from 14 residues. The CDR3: CASKTGMGQETQYF. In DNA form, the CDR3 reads TGTGCCAGCAAGACGGGGATGGGCCAAGAGACCCAGTACTTC.

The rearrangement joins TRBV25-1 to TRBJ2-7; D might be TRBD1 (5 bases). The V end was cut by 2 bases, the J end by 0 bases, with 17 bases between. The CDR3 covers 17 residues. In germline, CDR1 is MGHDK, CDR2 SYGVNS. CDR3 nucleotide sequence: TGTGCCAGCAGTGAACTAAAAGGGGCAGATCACTCCTACGAGCAGTACTTC. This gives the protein CASSELKGADHSYEQYF.

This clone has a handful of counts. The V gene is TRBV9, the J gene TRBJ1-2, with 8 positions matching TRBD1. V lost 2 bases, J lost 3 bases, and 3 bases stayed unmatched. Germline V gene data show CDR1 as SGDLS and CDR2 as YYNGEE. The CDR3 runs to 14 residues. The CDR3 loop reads CASSVQGADYGYTF. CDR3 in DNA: TGTGCCAGCAGCGTCCAGGGGGCCGACTATGGCTACACCTTC.

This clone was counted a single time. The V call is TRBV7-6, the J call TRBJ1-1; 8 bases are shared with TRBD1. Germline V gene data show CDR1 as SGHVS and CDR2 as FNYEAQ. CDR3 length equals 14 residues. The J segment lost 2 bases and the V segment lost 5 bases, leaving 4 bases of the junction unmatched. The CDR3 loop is CASSVGQGNTEAFF. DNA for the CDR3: TGTGCCAGCAGCGTCGGACAGGGTAACACTGAAGCTTTCTTT.

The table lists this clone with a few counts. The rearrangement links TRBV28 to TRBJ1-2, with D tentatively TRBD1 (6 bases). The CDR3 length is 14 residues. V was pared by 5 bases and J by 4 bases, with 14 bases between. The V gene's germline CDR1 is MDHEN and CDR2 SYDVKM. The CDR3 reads CASSTGQTLYGYTF. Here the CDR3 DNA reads TGTGCCAGCAGTACTGGACAGACCCTCTATGGCTACACCTTC.

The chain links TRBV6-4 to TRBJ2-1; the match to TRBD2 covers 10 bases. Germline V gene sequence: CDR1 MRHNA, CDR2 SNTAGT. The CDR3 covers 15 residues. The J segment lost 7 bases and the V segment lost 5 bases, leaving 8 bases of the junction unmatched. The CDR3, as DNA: TGTGCCAGCAGTCTAGCGGGGGCCCAGAGGAATGAGCAGTTCTTC. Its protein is CASSLAGAQRNEQFF.

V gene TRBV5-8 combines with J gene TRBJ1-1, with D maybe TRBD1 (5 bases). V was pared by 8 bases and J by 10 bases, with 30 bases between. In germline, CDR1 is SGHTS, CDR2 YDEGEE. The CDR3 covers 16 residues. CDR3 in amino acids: CASRTETGARSGGAFF. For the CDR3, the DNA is TGTGCCAGTCGAACCGAGACGGGTGCTCGCTCGGGGGGAGCTTTCTTT. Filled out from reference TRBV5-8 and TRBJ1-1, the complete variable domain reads EAGVTQSPTHLIKTRGQQATLRCSPISGHTSVYWYQQALGLGLQFLLWYDEGEERNRGNFPPRFSGRQFPNYSSELNVNALELEDSALYLCASRTETGARSGGAFFGQGTRLTVV.

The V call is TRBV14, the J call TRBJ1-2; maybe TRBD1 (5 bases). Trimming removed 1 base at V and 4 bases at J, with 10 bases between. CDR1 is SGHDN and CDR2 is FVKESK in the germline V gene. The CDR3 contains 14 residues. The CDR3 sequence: CASSQGGQGYGYTF. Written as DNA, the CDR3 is TGTGCCAGCAGCCAAGGGGGCCAGGGCTATGGCTACACCTTC.

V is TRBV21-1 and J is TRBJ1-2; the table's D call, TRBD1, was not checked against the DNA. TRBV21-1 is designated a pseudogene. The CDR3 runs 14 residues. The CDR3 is CASRNRTENYGYTF. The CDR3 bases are TGTGCCAGCAGGAACAGGACGGAGAACTATGGCTACACCTTC.

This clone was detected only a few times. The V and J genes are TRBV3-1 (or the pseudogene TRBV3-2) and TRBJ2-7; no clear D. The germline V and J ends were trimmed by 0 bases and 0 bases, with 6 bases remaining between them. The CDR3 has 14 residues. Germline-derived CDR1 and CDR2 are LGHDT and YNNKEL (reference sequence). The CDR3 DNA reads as TGTGCCAGCAGCCAAGAACACGACTCCTACGAGCAGTACTTC. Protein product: CASSQEHDSYEQYF.

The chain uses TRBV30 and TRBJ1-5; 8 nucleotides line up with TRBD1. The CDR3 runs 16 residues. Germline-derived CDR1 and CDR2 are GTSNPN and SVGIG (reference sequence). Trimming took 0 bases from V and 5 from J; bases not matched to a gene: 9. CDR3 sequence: CAWSVARTGFDQPQHF. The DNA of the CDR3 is TGTGCCTGGAGTGTAGCAAGGACAGGGTTTGATCAGCCCCAGCATTTT.

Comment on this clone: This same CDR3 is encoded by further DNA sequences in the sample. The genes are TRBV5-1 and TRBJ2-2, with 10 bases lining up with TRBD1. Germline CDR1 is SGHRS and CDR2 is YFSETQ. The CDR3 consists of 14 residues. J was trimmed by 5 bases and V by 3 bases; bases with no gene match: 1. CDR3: CASSWGQGTGELFF. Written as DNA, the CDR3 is TGCGCCAGCAGCTGGGGACAGGGGACCGGGGAGCTGTTTTTT.